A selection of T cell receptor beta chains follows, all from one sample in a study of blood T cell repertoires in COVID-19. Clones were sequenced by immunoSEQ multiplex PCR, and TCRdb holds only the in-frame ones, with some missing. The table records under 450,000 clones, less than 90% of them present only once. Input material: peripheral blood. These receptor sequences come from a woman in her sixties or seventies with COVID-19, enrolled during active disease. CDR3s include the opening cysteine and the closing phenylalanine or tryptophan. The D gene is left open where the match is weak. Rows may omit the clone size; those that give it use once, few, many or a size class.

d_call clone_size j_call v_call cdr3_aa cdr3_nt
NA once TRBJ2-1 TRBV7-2 CASSLISGKLSSYNEQFF TGTGCCAGCAGCTTGATCAGCGGAAAACTATCCTCCTACAATGAGCAGTTCTTC
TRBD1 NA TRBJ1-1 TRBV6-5 CASSLDRATEAFF TGTGCCAGCAGCCTAGACAGGGCCACTGAAGCTTTCTTT
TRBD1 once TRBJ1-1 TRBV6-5 CASTQGDGTEAFF TGTGCCAGCACTCAGGGGGATGGCACTGAAGCTTTCTTT
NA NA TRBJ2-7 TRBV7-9 CASTRGAGAQQREQYF TGTGCCAGCACCAGAGGGGCGGGGGCCCAACAACGGGAGCAGTACTTC
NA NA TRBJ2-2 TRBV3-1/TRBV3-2 CASGIPGLTGELFF TGTGCCAGCGGCATCCCAGGCCTCACCGGGGAGCTGTTTTTT
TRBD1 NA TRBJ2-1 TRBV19 CASSIKGQGTPRNEQFF TGTGCCAGTAGTATTAAGGGACAGGGGACGCCAAGGAATGAGCAGTTCTTC
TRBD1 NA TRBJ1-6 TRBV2 CASSGNRGGNSPLHF TGTGCCAGCAGTGGAAACAGGGGAGGTAATTCACCCCTCCACTTT
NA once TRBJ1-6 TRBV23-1 CASSQHRKGRGSGLNSPLHF TGCGCCAGCAGTCAACATAGAAAGGGGCGGGGTTCGGGCTTGAATTCACCCCTCCACTTT
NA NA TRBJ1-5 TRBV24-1 CASRGGNQPQHF TGTGCCTCCCGCGGGGGGAATCAGCCCCAGCATTTT
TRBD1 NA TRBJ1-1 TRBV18 CASSPSPGGMNTEAFF TGTGCCAGCTCACCGAGTCCAGGGGGGATGAACACTGAAGCTTTCTTT
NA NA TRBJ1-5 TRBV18 CASSPTRGAYQPQHF TGTGCCAGCTCACCGACTCGGGGGGCGTATCAGCCCCAGCATTTT
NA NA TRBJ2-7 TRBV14 CASSQDGALGYEQYF TGTGCCAGCAGCCAAGATGGGGCCCTGGGCTACGAGCAGTACTTC
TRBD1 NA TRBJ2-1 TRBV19 CASGWDSYNEQFF TGTGCCAGTGGTTGGGACAGCTACAATGAGCAGTTCTTC
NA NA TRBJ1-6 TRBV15 CATSRKRGGYNSPLHF TGTGCCACCAGCAGAAAAAGGGGGGGCTATAATTCACCCCTCCACTTT
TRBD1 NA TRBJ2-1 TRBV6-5 CASLQGNEQFF TGTGCCAGCCTACAGGGGAATGAGCAGTTCTTC
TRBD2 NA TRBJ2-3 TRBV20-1 CSASSGGDTDTQYF TGCAGTGCTAGTAGCGGGGGGGACACAGATACGCAGTATTTT
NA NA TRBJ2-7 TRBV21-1 CASNGPIAGGKEQYF TGTGCCAGCAACGGCCCTATAGCGGGGGGTAAGGAGCAGTACTTC
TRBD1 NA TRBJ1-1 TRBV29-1 CSAPGQGDTEAFF TGCAGCGCCCCGGGACAGGGGGACACTGAAGCTTTCTTT
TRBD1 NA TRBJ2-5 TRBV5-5 CASSLAGGSQETQYF TGTGCCAGCAGCTTGGCAGGGGGCTCCCAAGAGACCCAGTACTTC
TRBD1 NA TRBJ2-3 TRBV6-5 CASSTGGNTDTQYF TGTGCCAGCAGTACAGGGGGCAACACAGATACGCAGTATTTT
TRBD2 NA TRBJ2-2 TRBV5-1 CASSVGTTSTGELFF TGCGCCAGCAGCGTCGGGACTACATCCACCGGGGAGCTGTTTTTT
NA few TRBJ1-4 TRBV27 CASSGGAQNEKLFF TGTGCCAGCAGTGGAGGGGCCCAAAATGAAAAACTGTTTTTT
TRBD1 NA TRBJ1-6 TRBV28 CASSTADRMGSPLHF TGTGCCAGCAGCACTGCGGACAGGATGGGGTCACCCCTCCACTTT
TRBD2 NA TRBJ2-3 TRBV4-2 CASSRHLTSGTTDTQYF TGTGCCAGCAGCCGCCATTTGACTAGCGGAACCACAGATACGCAGTATTTT
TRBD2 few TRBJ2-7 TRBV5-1 CASSISGGLYEQYF TGCGCCAGCAGCATTAGCGGGGGGTTATACGAGCAGTACTTC
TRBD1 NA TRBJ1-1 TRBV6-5 CASSYSLDRGSTEAFF TGTGCCAGCAGTTACTCGCTGGACAGGGGTAGCACTGAAGCTTTCTTT
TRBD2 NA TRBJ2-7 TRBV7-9 CASSFSGAGEQYF TGTGCCAGCAGCTTCAGCGGGGCGGGCGAGCAGTACTTC
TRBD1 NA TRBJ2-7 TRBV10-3 CAISEGQGAREQYF TGTGCCATCAGTGAGGGGCAGGGGGCTAGAGAGCAGTACTTC
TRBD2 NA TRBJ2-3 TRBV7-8 CASSLGSSGGPGDTQYF TGTGCCAGCAGCTTAGGATCTAGCGGGGGGCCCGGGGATACGCAGTATTTT
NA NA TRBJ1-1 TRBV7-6 CASSLGQNTEAFF TGTGCCAGCAGCTTAGGACAAAACACTGAAGCTTTCTTT
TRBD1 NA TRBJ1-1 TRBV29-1 CSARGQGNTEAFF TGCAGCGCCAGGGGACAGGGGAACACTGAAGCTTTCTTT
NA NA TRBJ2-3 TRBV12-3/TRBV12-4 CASSVNTDTQYF TGTGCCAGCAGTGTCAACACAGATACGCAGTATTTT
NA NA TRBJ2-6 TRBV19 CASSTDSSGANVLTF TGTGCCAGTAGTACTGACAGCTCTGGGGCCAACGTCCTGACTTTC
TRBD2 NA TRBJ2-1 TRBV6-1 CASSEFGASGLLYNEQFF TGTGCCAGCAGTGAATTTGGGGCTAGCGGACTCTTATACAATGAGCAGTTCTTC
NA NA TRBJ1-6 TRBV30 CAWSESSYNSPLHF TGTGCCTGGAGTGAGAGCTCCTATAATTCACCCCTCCACTTT